This T cell receptor beta chain was identified during a study of Graves' ophthalmopathy and Graves' hyperthyroidism. This clonotype has only a few counts. Amplification of the TCR beta CDR3 regions used RNA transcripts (as template). The first-round RT-PCR employed HTBI primers together with the Qiagen OneStep RT-PCR kit. A multiplex PCR was then performed as the second round. From the multiplex PCR reads, TCRdb called clonotypes with MiXCR, one entry per CDR3 protein. The sample records 400,000 or so distinct CDR3 sequences, 15% to 19% being singletons. What was sequenced was peripheral blood. This TCR was recovered from a young woman with stable Graves' hyperthyroidism.

Here the CDR3 DNA reads TGTGCCAGCAGCTTAGGGGGGGTGGGGGAGACCCAGTACTTC. As protein: CASSLGGVGETQYF. The J gene is TRBJ2-5, the V gene TRBV11-2, with D perhaps matching TRBD2 (6 bases). Germline V gene data show CDR1 as SGHAT and CDR2 as FQNNGV. The V end was cut by 1 base, the J end by 5 bases, with 11 bases between. This CDR3 has 14 amino acids.